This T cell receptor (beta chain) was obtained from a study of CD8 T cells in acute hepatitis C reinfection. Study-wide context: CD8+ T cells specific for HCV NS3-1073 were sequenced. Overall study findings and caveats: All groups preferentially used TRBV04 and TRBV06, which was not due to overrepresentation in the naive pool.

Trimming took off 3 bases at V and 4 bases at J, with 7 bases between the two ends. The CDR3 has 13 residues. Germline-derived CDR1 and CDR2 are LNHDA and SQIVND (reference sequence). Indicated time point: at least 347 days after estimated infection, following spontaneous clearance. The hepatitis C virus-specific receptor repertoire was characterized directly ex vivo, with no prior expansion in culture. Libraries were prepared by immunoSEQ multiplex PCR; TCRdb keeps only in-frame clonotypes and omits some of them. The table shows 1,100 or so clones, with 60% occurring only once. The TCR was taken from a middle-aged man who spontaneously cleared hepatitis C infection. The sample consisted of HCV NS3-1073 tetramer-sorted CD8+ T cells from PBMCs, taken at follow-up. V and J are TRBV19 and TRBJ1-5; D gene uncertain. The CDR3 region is CASSMYENQPQHF. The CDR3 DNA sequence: TGTGCCAGTAGTATGTACGAGAATCAGCCCCAGCATTTT.